This TCR beta chain originates from a study of tumor-infiltrating lymphocytes in primary liver carcinoma. This clonotype was seen a handful of times. A read error may be the cause here, since a much bigger clone is one base away. This CDR3 has 15 amino acids. For each extraction, RNA and DNA were obtained together from 20-30 mg of unsorted bulk tissue. TCR beta cDNA was prepared out of approximately 500 ng total RNA by means of a constant-region primer. Modified slightly, ARM-PCR produced TCR beta libraries over three nested multiplex PCR rounds. With TRBV1-TRBV30 forward primers and a C-beta reverse primer, the first two PCR rounds were run for nine to eleven cycles each. Each CDR3 protein gets one entry after TCRdb re-called the multiplex PCR reads with MiXCR. Among approximately 110,000 distinct CDR3 sequences, 65% were seen once, and the ten largest hold about a tenth.

The receptor's source is a woman aged 55-69 years with primary liver carcinoma and hepatitis B virus infection. The sequenced material came from liver tumor tissue from sampling region 1. The sample's subset: tumor region T1, superior pole. V gene TRBV12-3 or TRBV12-4 combines with J gene TRBJ1-2, with D possibly TRBD1 on 5 matching bases. The CDR3 DNA sequence: TGTGCCAGCAGTTTGGGGCAGATAACGTACTATGGCAACACCTTC. This encodes CASSLGQITYYGNTF.